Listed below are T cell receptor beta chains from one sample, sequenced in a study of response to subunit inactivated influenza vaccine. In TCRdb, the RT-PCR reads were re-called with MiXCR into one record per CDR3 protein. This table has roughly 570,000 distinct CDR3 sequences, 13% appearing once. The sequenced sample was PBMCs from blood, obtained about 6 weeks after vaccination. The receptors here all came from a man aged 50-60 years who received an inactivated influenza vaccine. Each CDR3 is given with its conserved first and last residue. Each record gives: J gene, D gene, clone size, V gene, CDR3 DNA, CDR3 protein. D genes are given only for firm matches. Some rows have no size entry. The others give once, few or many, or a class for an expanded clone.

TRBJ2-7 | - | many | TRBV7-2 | TGTGCCAGCAGCTTAGAGGGGACTGGGCCCTACGAGCAGTACTTC | CASSLEGTGPYEQYF
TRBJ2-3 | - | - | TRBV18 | TGTGCCAGCTCACGAAAAAGGGGATTGGGCACAGATACGCAGTATTTT | CASSRKRGLGTDTQYF
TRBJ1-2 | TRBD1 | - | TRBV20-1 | TGCAGTGCTAGAGATTACCTGGGGAGGGACAGGGGGCAAGGGCCCTATGGCTACACCTTC | CSARDYLGRDRGQGPYGYTF
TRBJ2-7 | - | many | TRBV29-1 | TGCAGCGTTGAAGGGGGTCCATCTACGGAGCAGTACTTC | CSVEGGPSTEQYF
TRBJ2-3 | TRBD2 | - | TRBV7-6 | TGTGCCAGCAGCCCCCGGCTAGCGGAACGAACCACAGATACGCAGTATTTT | CASSPRLAERTTDTQYF
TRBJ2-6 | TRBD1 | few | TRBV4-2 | TGTGCCAGCAGCCAAGGAGGGACAGGTCCCTCTGGGGCCAACGTCCTGACTTTC | CASSQGGTGPSGANVLTF
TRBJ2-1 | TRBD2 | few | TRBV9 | TGTGCCAGCAGCGTAGTACTAGCGGATTACAATGAGCAGTTCTTC | CASSVVLADYNEQFF
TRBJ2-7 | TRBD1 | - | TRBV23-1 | TGCGCCAGCAGTCGATTGGGACAGCGTTACGAGCAGTACTTC | CASSRLGQRYEQYF
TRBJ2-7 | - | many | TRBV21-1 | TGTGCCAGCAGCACAAGACAGGTACGCGGCGAGCAGTACTTC | CASSTRQVRGEQYF
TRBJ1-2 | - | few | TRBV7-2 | TGTGCCAGCAGTCGGGACAACAACTATGGCTACACCTTC | CASSRDNNYGYTF
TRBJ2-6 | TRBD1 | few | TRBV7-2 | TGTGCCAGCAGACCTGGGACAGCTGGGGCCAACGTCCTGACTTTC | CASRPGTAGANVLTF
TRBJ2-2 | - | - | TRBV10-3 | TGTGCCATCGCGGAGACCGGGGAGCTGTTTTTT | CAIAETGELFF
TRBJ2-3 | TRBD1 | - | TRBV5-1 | TGCGCCAGTACAACACAGGGGGCGAGCACAGATACGCAGTATTTT | CASTTQGASTDTQYF
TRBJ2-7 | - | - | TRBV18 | TGTGCCAGCTCACCACCCAGGGTTGGAAGCGAGCAGTACTTC | CASSPPRVGSEQYF
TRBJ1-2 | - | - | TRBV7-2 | TGTGCCAGCAGCGACAGGCAGGCGATCTATGGCTACACCTTC | CASSDRQAIYGYTF
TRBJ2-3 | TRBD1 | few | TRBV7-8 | TGTGCCAGCAGCTTAGGGAGACAGGGGCCTTTAGATACGCAGTATTTT | CASSLGRQGPLDTQYF
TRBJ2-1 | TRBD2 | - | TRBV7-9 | TGTGCCAGCAGCCCCGAGACTAGCGGGAGAGGCCATGAGCAGTTCTTC | CASSPETSGRGHEQFF
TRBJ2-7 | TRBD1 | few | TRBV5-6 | TGTGCCAGCAGCTGGGACCGGACAGGGAGGACCTACGAGCAGTACTTC | CASSWDRTGRTYEQYF
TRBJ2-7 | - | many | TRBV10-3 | TGTGCCATCAGACCTTCCGGGGGGCATCACGAGCAGTACTTC | CAIRPSGGHHEQYF
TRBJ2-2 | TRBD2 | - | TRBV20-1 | TGCAGTGCTAGACCCGGGGGGGTAAAATCCGGGGAGCTGTTTTTT | CSARPGGVKSGELFF
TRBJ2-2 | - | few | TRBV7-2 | TGTGCCAGCAGCCCACGCGCCGGGTCCCTCTACACCGGGGAGCTGTTTTTT | CASSPRAGSLYTGELFF
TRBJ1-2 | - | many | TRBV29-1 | TGCAGCGTTGCAGAGCACAGGGTTTCGTATGGCTACACCTTC | CSVAEHRVSYGYTF